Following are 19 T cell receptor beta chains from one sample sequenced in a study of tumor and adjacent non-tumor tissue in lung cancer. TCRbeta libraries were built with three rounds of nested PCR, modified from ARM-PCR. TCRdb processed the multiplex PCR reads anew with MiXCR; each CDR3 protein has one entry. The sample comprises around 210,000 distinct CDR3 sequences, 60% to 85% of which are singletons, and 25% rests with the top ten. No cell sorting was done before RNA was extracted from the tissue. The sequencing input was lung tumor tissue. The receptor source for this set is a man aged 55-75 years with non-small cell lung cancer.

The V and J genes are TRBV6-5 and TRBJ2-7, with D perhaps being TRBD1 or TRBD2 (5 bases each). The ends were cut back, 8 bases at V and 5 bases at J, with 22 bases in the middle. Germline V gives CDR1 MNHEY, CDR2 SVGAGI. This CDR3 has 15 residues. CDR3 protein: CASGNGGITRHEQYF. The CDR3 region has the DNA TGTGCCAGCGGTAATGGGGGAATCACTCGCCACGAGCAGTACTTC.

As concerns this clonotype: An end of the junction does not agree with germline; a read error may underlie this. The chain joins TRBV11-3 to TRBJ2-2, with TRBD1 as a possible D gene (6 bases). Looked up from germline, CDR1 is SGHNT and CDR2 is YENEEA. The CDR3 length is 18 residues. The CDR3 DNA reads TGTGCCAGCAGCTCCAGGGGAGCTGGAGGATACGGAGCCGGGGAGCCGTTTTTT. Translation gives CASSSRGAGGYGAGEPFF.

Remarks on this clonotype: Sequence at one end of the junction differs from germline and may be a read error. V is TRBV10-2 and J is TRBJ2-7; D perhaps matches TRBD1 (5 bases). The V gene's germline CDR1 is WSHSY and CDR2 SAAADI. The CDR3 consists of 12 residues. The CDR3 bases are TGCGCCAGCAGTTGGGGCATCTACGATCAGTACTTC. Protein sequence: CASSWGIYDQYF.

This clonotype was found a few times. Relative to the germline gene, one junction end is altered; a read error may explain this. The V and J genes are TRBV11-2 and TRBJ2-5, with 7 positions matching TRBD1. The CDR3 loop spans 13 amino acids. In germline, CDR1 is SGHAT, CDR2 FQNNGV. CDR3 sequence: CVSSSTGEETQYF. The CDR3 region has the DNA TGTGTCAGTAGCTCTACAGGGGAAGAGACCCAATACTTC.

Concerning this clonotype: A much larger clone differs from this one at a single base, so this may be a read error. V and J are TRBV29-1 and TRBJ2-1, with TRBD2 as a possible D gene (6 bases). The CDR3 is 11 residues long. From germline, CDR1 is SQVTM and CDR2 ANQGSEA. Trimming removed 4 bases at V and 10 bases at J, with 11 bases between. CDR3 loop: CSVVCLAEQFF. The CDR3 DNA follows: TGCAGCGTTGTATGTCTAGCGGAGCAGTTCTTC.

The CDR3 DNA is TGTGCCTGGGGAGGCAGGCAGAACACTGAAGCTTTCTTT. The encoded protein is CAWGGRQNTEAFF. The V and J genes are TRBV30 and TRBJ1-1; D unresolved. The CDR3 totals 13 residues. V shed 5 bases and J shed 1 base, with 11 bases lying between them. Germline-derived CDR1 and CDR2 are GTSNPN and SVGIG (reference sequence). Full variable domain (missing parts from reference TRBV30 and TRBJ1-1): SQTIHQWPATLVQPVGSPLSLECTVEGTSNPNLYWYRQAAGRGLQLLFYSVGIGQISSEVPQNLSASRPQDRQFILSSKKLLLSDSGFYLCAWGGRQNTEAFFGQGTRLTVV.

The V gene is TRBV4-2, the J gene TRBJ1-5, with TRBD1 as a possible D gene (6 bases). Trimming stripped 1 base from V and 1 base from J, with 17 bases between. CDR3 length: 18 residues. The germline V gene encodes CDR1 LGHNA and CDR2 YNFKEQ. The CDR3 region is CASSQGSQGGGSNQPQHF. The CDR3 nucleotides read TGTGCCAGCAGCCAAGGATCACAGGGAGGAGGAAGCAATCAGCCCCAGCATTTT.

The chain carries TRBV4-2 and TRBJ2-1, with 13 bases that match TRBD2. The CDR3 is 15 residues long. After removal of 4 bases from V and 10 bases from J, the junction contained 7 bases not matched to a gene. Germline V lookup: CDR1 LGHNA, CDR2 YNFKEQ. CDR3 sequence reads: CASSPRTSGREEQFF. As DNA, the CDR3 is TGTGCCAGCAGCCCCCGGACTAGCGGGAGAGAGGAGCAGTTCTTC.

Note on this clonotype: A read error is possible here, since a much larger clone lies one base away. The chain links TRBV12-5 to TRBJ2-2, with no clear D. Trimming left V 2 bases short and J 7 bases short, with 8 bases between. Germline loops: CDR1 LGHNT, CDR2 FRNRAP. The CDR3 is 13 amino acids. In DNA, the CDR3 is TGTGCTAGTGGTTTGATATTAGTCGGGGAGCTGTTTTTT. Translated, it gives CASGLILVGELFF. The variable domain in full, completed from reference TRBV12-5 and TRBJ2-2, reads DARVTQTPRHKVTEMGQEVTMRCQPILGHNTVFWYRQTMMQGLELLAYFRNRAPLDDSGMPKDRFSAEMPDATLATLKIQPSEPRDSAVYFCASGLILVGELFFGEGSRLTVL.

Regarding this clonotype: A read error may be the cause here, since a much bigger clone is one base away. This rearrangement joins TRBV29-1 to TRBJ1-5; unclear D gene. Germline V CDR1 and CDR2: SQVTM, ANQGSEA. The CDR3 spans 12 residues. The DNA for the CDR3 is TGCAGAGCCCCGGGCTTCAATCAGCCCCAGCATTTT. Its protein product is CRAPGFNQPQHF.

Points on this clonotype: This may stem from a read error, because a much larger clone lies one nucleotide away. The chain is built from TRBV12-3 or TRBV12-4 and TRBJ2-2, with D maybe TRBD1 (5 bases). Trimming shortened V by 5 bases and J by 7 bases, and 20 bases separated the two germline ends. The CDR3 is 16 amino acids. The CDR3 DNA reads TGTGCCAGCAGTGACCCCCGTCAGGGCAGAATCGGGGAGCTGTTTTTT. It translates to CASSDPRQGRIGELFF.

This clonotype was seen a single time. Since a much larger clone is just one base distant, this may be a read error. This CDR3 reads CSAVGQATNEKLFF. The CDR3 nucleotides read TGCAGTGCTGTCGGACAGGCAACTAATGAAAAACTGTTTTTT. The chain uses TRBV20-1 and TRBJ1-4; 7 nucleotides align to TRBD1. Unmatched junction bases numbered 3, after V lost 5 bases and J lost 0 bases. Germline values: CDR1 DFQATT, CDR2 SNEGSKA (reference sequence). The CDR3 spans 14 residues.

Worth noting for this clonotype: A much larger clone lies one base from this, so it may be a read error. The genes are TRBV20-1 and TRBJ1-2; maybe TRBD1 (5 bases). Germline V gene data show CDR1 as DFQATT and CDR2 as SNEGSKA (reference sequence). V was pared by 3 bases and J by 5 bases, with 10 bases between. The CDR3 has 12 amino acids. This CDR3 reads CSASQTDYGYTF. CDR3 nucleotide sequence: TGCAGTGCTAGTCAGACAGATTATGGCTACACCTTC.

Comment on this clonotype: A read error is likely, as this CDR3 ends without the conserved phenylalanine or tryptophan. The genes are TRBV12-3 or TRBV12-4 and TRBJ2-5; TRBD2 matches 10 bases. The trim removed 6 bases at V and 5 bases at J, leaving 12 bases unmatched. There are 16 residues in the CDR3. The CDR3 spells CASSQYRTSGRETQYL. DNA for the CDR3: TGTGCCAGCAGCCAATACAGGACTAGCGGTAGGGAGACCCAGTACTTA.

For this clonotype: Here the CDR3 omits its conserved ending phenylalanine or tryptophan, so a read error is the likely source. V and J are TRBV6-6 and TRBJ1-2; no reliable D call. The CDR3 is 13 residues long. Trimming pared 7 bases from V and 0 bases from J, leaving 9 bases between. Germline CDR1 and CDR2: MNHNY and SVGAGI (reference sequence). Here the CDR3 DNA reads TGTGCCAGCATTCCGGGAGCTAACTATGGCTACACCTTA. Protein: CASIPGANYGYTL.

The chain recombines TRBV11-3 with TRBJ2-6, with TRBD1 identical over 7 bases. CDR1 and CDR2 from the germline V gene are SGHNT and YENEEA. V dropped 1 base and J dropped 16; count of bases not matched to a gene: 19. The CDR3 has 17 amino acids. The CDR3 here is CASSLVGQASGAIILTF. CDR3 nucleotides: TGTGCCAGCAGCTTAGTTGGACAGGCCTCTGGCGCCATCATACTGACTTTC.

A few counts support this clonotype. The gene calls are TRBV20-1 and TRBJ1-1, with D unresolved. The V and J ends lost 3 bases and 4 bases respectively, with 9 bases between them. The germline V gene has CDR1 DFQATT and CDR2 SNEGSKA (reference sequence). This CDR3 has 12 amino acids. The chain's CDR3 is CSARGRSTEAFF. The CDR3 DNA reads TGCAGTGCTAGGGGGAGGAGCACTGAAGCTTTCTTT.

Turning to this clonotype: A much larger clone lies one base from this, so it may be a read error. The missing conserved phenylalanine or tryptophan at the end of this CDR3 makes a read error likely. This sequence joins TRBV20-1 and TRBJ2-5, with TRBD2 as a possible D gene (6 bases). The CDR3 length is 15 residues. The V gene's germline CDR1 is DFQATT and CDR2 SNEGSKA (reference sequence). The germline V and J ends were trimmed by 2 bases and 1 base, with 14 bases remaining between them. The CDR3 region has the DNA TGCAGTGCTAGATACTGGGAGGCAGTCCAAGAGACCCAGTACTCC. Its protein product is CSARYWEAVQETQYS.

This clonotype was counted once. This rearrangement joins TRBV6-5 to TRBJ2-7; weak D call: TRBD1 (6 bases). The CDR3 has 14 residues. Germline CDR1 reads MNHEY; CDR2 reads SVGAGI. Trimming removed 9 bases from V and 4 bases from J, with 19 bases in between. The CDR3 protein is CASRTRGTSYEQYF. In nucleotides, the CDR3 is TGTGCCAGTAGAACCAGGGGTACCTCGTACGAGCAGTACTTC.